This record covers a single TCR beta chain. No antigen is known for it. A junction end diverges from the germline sequence, so it may reflect a read error. The data stem from a study of OX40 agonist ivuxolimab in advanced cancers. Study context: It was ivuxolimab, an agonistic anti-OX40 (CD134) antibody, that patients were treated with. Each dose-escalation patient presented with hepatocellular carcinoma, melanoma, renal cell or head and neck cancer.

Whole-study findings and limits: The study observed clonal expansion of CD4+ and CD8+ blood T cells by week 6 at 0.1 to 3.0 mg/kg.

Clones were sequenced by immunoSEQ multiplex PCR, and TCRdb holds only the in-frame ones, with some missing. Found here are 90,000 or so clones, about 90% of them singletons; the top ten hold around 0.86%. Germline loops: CDR1 SSHAT, CDR2 FNYEAQ (reference sequence). This CDR3 has 15 amino acids. The TCR sequence derives from an adult with an advanced solid tumor such as melanoma, head and neck, liver or kidney cancer. The source material was CD4+ or CD8+ T cells sorted from blood, sampled in a trial of the OX40 agonist ivuxolimab. The chain has TRBV7-7 and TRBJ2-7; a possible D gene is TRBD2 (6 bases). Written as DNA, the CDR3 is TGTGCTAGCAGCTTATCCGGGACTGCTAACGACGAGCAGTACTTC. Its protein product is CASSLSGTANDEQYF.